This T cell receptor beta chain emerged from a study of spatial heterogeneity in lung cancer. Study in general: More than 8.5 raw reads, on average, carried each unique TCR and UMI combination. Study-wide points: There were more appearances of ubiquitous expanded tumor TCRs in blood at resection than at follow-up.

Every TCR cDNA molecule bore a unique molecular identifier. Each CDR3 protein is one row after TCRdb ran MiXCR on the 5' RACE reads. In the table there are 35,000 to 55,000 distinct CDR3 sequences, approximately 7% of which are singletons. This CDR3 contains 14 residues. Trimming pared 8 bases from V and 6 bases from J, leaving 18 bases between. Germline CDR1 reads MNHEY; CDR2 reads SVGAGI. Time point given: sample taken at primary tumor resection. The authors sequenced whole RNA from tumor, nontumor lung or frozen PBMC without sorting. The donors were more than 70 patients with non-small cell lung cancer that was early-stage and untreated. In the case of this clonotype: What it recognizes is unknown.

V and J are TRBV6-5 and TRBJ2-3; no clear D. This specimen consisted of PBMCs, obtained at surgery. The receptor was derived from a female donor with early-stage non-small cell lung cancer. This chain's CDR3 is CASAPASSKDTQYF. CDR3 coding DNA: TGTGCCAGCGCCCCGGCTTCCTCGAAGGATACGCAGTATTTT.